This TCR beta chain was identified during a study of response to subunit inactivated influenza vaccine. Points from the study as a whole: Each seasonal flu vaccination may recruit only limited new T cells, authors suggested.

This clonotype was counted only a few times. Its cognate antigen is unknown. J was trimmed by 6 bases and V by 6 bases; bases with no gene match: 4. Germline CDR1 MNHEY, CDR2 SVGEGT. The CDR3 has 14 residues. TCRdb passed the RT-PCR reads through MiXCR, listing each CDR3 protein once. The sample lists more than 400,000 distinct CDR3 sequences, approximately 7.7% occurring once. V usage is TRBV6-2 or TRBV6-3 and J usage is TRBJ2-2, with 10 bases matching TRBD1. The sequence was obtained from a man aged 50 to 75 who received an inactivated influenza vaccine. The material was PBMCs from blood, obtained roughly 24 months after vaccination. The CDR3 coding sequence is TGTGCCAGCAGATCCGGGACAGGGGCCGGGGAGCTGTTTTTT. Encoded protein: CASRSGTGAGELFF.